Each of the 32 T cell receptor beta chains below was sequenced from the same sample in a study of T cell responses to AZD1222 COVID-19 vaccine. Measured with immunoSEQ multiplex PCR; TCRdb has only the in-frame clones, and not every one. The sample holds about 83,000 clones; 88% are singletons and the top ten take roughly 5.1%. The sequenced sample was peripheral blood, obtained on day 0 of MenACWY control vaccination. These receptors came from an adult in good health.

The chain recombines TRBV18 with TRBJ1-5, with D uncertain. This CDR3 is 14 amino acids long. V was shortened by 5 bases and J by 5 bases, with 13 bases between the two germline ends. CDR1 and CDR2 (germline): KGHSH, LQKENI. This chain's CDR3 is CASSSAGIDQPQHF. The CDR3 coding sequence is TGTGCCAGCTCATCAGCGGGTATTGATCAGCCCCAGCATTTT.

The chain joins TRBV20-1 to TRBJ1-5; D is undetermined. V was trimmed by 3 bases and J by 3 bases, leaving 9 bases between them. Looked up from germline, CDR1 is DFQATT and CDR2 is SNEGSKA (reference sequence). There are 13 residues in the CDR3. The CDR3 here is CSASPDPNQPQHF. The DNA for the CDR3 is TGCAGTGCTAGTCCCGACCCCAATCAGCCCCAGCATTTT.

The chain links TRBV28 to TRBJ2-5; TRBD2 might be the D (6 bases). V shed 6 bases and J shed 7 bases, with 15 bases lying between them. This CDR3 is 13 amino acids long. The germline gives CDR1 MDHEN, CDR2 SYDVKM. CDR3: CASSRREVATQYF. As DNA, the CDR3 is TGTGCCAGCAGCCGCAGGGAGGTAGCGACCCAGTACTTC.

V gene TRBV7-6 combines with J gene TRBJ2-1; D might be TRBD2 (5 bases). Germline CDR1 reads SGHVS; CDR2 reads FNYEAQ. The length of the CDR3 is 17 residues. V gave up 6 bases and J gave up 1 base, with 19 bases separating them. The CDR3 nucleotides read TGTGCCAGCAGTCCGATAAAGGGTGGGAGATCCTACAATGAGCAGTTCTTC. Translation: CASSPIKGGRSYNEQFF.

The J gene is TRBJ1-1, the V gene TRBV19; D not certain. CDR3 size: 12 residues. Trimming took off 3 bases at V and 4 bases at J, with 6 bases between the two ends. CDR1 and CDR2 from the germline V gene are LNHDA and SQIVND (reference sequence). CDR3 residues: CASSMGITEAFF. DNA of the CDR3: TGTGCCAGTAGTATGGGGATCACTGAAGCTTTCTTT.

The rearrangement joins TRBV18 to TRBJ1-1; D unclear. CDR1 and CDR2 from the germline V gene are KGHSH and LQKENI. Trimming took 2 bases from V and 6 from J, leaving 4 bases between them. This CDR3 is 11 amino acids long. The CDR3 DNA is TGTGCCAGCTCACCAGATGCTGAAGCTTTCTTT. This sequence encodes CASSPDAEAFF.

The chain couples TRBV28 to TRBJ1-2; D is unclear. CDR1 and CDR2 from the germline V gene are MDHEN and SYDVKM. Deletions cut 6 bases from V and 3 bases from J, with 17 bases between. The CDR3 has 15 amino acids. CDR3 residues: CASRRSGRVYYGYTF. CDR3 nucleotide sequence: TGTGCCAGCAGACGTAGTGGAAGGGTTTACTATGGCTACACCTTC.

The CDR3 spells CASNDNLNTEAFF. DNA for the CDR3: TGTGCCAGCAACGACAATCTGAACACTGAAGCTTTCTTT. V and J are TRBV27 and TRBJ1-1; D is ambiguous. Deletions cut 7 bases from V and 0 bases from J, with 9 bases between. Per germline, CDR1 MNHEY and CDR2 SMNVEV (reference sequence). CDR3 length equals 13 residues.

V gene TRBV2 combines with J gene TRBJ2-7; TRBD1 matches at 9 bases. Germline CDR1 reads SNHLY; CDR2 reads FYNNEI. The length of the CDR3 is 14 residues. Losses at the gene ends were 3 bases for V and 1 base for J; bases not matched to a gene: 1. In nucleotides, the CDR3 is TGTGCCAGCAGTGACGGACAGGGGTCCTACGAGCAGTACTTC. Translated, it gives CASSDGQGSYEQYF.

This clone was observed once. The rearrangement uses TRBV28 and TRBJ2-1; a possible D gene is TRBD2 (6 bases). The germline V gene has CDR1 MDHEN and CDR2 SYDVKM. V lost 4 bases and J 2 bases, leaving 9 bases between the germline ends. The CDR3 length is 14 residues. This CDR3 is CASSWDSTYNEQFF. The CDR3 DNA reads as TGTGCCAGCAGTTGGGACTCCACCTACAATGAGCAGTTCTTC.

This CDR3 reads CASSSPQGAGEKAFF. CDR3 sequence (DNA): TGTGCCAGCAGTTCCCCACAGGGGGCAGGGGAGAAAGCTTTCTTT. J is TRBJ1-1 and V is TRBV28; TRBD1 agrees at 9 bases. Germline loops: CDR1 MDHEN, CDR2 SYDVKM. The V gene end was trimmed by 4 bases and the J gene end by 9 bases; junction bases not matched to a gene: 12. There are 15 residues in the CDR3.

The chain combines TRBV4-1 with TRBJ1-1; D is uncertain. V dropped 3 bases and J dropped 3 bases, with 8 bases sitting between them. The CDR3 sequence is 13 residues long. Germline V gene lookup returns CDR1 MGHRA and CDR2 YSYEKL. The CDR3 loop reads CASSHQGYTEAFF. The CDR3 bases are TGCGCCAGCAGCCATCAAGGATACACTGAAGCTTTCTTT.

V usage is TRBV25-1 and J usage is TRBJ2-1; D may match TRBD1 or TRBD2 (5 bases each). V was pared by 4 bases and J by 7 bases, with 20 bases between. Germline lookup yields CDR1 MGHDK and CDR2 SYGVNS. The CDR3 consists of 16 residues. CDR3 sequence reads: CASSAGPGRPMNEQFF. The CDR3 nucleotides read TGTGCCAGCAGTGCTGGACCGGGACGTCCAATGAATGAGCAGTTCTTC.

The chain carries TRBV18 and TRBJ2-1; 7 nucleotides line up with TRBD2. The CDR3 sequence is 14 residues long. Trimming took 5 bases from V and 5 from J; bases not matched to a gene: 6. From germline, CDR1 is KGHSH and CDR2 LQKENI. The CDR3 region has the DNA TGTGCCAGCTCAATCGGACTAGAAAACAATGAGCAGTTCTTC. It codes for CASSIGLENNEQFF.

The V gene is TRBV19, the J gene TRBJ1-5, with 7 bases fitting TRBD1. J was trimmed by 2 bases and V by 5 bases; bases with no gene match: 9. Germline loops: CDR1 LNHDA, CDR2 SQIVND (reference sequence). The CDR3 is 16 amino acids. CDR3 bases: TGTGCCAGTAGTCCGAACAGGGGTTTCGGCAATCAGCCCCAGCATTTT. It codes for CASSPNRGFGNQPQHF.

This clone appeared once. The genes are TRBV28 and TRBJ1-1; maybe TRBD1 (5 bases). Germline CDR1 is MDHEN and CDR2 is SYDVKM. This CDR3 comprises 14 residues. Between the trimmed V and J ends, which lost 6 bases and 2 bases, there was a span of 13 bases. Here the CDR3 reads CASSPPTGNTEAFF. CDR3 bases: TGTGCCAGCAGCCCTCCTACAGGTAACACTGAAGCTTTCTTT. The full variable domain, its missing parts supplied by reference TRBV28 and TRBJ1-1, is DVKVTQSSRYLVKRTGEKVFLECVQDMDHENMFWYRQDPGLGLRLIYFSYDVKMKEKGDIPEGYSVSREKKERFSLILESASTNQTSMYLCASSPPTGNTEAFFGQGTRLTVV.

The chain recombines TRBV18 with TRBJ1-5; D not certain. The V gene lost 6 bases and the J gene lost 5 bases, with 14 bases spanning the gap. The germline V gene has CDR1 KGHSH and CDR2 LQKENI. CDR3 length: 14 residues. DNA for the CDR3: TGTGCCAGCTCTCATGCTCAGACGGATCAGCCCCAGCATTTT. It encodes CASSHAQTDQPQHF.

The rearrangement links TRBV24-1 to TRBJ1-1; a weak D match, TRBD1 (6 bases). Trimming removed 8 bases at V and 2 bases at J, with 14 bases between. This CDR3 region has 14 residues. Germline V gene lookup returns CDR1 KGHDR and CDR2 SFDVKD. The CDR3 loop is CATKGGAGNTEAFF. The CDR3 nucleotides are TGTGCCACCAAGGGGGGGGCGGGAAACACTGAAGCTTTCTTT.

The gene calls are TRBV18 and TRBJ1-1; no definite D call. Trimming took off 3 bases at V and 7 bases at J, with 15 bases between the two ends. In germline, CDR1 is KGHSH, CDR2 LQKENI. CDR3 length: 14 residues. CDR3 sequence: CASSPIHTDGEAFF. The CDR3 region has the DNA TGTGCCAGCTCACCCATACACACGGACGGTGAAGCTTTCTTT.

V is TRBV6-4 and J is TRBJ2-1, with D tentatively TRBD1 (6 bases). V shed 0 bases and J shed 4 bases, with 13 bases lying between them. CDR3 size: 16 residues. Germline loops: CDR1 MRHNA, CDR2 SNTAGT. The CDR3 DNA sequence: TGTGCCAGCAGTGACTCATACAGTCAGGGGTACAATGAGCAGTTCTTC. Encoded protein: CASSDSYSQGYNEQFF.

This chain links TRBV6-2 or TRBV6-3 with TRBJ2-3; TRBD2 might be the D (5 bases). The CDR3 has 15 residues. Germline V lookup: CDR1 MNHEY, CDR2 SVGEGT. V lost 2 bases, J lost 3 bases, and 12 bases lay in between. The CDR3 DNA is TGTGCCAGCAGTTACAGGGAGAAGAGAACAGATACGCAGTATTTT. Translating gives CASSYREKRTDTQYF.

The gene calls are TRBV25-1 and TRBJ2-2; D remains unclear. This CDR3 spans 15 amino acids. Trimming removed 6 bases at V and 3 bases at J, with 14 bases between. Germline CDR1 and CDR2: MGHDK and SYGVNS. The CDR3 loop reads CASRSPGPYTGELFF. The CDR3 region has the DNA TGTGCCAGCAGGTCACCAGGCCCTTACACCGGGGAGCTGTTTTTT.

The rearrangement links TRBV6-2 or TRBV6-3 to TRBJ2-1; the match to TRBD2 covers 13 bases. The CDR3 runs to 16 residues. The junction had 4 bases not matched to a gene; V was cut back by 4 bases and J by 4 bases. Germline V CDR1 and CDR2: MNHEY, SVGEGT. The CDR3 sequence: CASSSLGLAGYNEQFF. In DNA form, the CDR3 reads TGTGCCAGCAGTTCCCTGGGACTAGCGGGATACAATGAGCAGTTCTTC.

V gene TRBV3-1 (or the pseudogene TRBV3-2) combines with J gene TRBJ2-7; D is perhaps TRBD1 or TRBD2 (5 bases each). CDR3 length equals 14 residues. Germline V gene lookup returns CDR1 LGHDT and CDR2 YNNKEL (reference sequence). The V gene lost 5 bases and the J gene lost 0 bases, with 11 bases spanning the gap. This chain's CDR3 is CASSARDRSYEQYF. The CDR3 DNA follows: TGTGCCAGCAGCGCCCGGGACCGCTCCTACGAGCAGTACTTC.

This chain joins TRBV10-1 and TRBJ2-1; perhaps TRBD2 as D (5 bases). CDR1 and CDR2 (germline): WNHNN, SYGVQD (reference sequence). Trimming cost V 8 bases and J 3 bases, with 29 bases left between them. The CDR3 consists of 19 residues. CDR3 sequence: CASFLPKTTRPWGYNEQFF. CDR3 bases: TGCGCCAGCTTTCTTCCCAAGACTACGAGACCCTGGGGCTACAATGAGCAGTTCTTC.

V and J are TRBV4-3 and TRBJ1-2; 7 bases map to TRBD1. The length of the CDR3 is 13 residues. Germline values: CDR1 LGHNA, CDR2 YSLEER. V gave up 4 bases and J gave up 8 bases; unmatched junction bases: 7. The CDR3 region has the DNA TGCGCCAGCAGCCTAGGGGGCGCGGGGGGCTACACCTTC. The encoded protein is CASSLGGAGGYTF.

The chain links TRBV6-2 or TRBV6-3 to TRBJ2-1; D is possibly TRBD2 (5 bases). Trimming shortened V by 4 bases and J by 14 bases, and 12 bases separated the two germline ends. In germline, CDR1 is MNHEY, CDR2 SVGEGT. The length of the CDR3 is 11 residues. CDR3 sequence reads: CASSSPGNKFF. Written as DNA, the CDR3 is TGTGCCAGCAGTTCCCCGGGAAATAAGTTCTTC.

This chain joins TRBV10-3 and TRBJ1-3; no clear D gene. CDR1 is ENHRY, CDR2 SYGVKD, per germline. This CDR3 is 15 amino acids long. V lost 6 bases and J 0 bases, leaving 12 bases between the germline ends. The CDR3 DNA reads TGTGCCATCAGGGACGCCAGAACCTCTGGAAACACCATATATTTT. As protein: CAIRDARTSGNTIYF.

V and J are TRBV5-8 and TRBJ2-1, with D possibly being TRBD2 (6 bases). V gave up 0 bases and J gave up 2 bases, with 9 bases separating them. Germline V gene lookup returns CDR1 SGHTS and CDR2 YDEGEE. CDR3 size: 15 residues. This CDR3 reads CASSLAGVTYNEQFF. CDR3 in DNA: TGTGCCAGCAGCTTGGCGGGAGTCACCTACAATGAGCAGTTCTTC.

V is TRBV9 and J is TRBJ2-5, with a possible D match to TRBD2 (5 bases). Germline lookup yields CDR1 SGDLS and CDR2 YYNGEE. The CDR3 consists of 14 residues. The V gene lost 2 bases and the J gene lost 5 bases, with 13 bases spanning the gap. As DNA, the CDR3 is TGTGCCAGCAGCGTTGGCGGGCAGGAGGAGACCCAGTACTTC. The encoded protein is CASSVGGQEETQYF.

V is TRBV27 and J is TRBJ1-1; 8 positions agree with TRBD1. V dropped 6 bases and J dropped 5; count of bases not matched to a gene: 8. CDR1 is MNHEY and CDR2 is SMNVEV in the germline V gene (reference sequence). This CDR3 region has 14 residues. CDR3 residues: CASRDRAAETEAFF. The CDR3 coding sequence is TGTGCCAGCAGGGACAGGGCTGCTGAGACTGAAGCTTTCTTT.

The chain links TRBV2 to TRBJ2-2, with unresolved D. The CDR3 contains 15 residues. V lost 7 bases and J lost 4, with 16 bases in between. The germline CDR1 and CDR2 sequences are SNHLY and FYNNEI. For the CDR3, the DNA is TGTGCCAGCACCGACGGCCCCTCGCCCACCGGGGAGCTGTTTTTT. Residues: CASTDGPSPTGELFF.